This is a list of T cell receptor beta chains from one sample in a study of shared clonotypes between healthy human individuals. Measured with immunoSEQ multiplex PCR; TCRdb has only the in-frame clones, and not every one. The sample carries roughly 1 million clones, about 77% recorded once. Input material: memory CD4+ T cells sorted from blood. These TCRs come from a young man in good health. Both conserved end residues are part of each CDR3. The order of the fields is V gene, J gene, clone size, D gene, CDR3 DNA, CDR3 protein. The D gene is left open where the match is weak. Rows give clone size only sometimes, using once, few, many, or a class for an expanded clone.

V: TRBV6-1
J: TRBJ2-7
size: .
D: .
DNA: TGTGCCAGCAGTGCAACTAGAACTATTTCCTACGAGCAGTACTTC
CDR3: CASSATRTISYEQYF

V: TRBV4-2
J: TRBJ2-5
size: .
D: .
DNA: TGTGCCAGCAGCCTCCGCAGGGGAGGAGAGACCCAGTACTTC
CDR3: CASSLRRGGETQYF

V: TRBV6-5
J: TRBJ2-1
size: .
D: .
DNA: TGTGCCAGCAGTTACTCGACCGCGTCCTACAATGAGCAGTTCTTC
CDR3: CASSYSTASYNEQFF

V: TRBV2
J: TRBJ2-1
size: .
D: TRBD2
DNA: TGTGCCAGCAGTGATGGGGACTACTCCATCATATACAATGAGCAGTTCTTC
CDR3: CASSDGDYSIIYNEQFF

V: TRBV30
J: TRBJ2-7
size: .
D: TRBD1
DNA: TGTGCCGGGGGGCAGGGGGCGCGCCACGAGCAGTACTTC
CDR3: CAGGQGARHEQYF

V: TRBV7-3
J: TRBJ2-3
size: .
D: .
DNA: TGTGCCAGCAGCTTGCTTGGGGCGCTCACAGATACGCAGTATTTT
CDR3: CASSLLGALTDTQYF

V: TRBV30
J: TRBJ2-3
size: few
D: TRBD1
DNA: TGTGCCTGGACCCGGGACAGGGGGTTAGATACGCAGTATTTT
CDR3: CAWTRDRGLDTQYF

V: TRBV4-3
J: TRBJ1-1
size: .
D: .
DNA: TGCGCCAGCAGCCAAGATAGAGGGGGCACTGAAGCTTTCTTT
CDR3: CASSQDRGGTEAFF

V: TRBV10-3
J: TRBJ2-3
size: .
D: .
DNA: TGTGCCATCAGTGAGTCCGGGAACCCAGATACGCAGTATTTT
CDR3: CAISESGNPDTQYF

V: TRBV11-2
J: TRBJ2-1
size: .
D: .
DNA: TGTGCCAGTCGTGAAGGATTGCTCCTAGGACTGTTCTTC
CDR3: CASREGLLLGLFF

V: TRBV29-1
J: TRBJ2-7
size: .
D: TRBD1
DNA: TGCAGCGGGAGACAGGGGGCATCCTACGAGCAGTACTTC
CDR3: CSGRQGASYEQYF

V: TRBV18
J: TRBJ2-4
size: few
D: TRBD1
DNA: TGTGCCAGCTCACCAAACAGGGGTGACATTCAGTACTTC
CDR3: CASSPNRGDIQYF

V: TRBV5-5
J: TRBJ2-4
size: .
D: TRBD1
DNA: TGTGCCAGCAGCGCCCGGACAGGGGCGGCCAAAAACATTCAGTACTTC
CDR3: CASSARTGAAKNIQYF

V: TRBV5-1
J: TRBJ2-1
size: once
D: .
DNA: TGCGCCAGCAGCTTGGTCGATGAGCAGTTCTTC
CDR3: CASSLVDEQFF

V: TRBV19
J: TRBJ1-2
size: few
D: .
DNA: TGTGCCACCTCGGTCAGGGACTATGGCTACACCTTC
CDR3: CATSVRDYGYTF

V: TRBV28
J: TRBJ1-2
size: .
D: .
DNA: TGTGCCAGCAGTTTAGTGACGAGAGCTAACTATGGCTACACCTTC
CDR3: CASSLVTRANYGYTF

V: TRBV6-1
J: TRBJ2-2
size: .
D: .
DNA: TGTGCCACTCAGAGCATCCAGGGACTTTCTGGGGAGCTGTTTTTT
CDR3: CATQSIQGLSGELFF

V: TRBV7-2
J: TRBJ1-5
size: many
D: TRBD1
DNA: TGTGCCAGCAGCCTCAGACAGGGCACTCAGCCCCAGCATTTT
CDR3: CASSLRQGTQPQHF

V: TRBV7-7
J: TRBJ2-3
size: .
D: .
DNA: TGTGCTAGCAGCTTGCTGGGGTATGCAGATACGCAGTATTTT
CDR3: CASSLLGYADTQYF

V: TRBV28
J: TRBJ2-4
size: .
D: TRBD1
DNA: TGTGCCAGCAGTTTCCTTCGATTGACAGGGGCGGGAGCCAAAAACATTCAGTACTTC
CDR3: CASSFLRLTGAGAKNIQYF

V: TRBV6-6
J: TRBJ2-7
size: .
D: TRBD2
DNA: TGTGCCACCAATAGCGGGAGCGGCCTCGAGCAGTACTTC
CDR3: CATNSGSGLEQYF

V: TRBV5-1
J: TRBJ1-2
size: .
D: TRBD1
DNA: TGCGCCAGCGGGGACAGGGGGCCTTTCAGAACGGCACTTGACAGCTACACCTTC
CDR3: CASGDRGPFRTALDSYTF

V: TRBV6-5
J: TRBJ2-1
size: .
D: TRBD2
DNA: TGTGCCAGCACCGAAAGCGGGAGCTCCTACAATGAGCAGTTCTTC
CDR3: CASTESGSSYNEQFF

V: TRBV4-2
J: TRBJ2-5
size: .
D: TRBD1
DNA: TGTGCCAGCAGCCCCGGGACAGGGGAAGAGACCCAGTACTTC
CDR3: CASSPGTGEETQYF

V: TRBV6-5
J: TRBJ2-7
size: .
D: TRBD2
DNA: TGTGCCAGCAGGGGGACTAGCGGGGGGTACGAGCAGTACTTC
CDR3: CASRGTSGGYEQYF

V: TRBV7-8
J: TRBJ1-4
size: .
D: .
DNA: TGTGCCAGCAGCGGGGGCACAGGGTTTGGATTCGAAAAACTGTTTTTT
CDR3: CASSGGTGFGFEKLFF

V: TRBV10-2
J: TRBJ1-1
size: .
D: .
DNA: TGCGCCAGCAGTCAGAGGGGGGCTGAAGCTTTCTTT
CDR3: CASSQRGAEAFF

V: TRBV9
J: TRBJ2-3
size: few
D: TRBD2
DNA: TGTGCCAGCAGCGTAGAATCGGGAGGGTGGTATACGCAGTATTTT
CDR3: CASSVESGGWYTQYF

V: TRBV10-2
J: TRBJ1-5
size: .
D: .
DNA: TGCGCCAGCAGTCAGGGGTTGGGTCAGCCCCAGCATTTT
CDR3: CASSQGLGQPQHF

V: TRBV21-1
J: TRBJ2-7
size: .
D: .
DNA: TGTGCCAGCAGCAATATCAGGAGCGCCTACGAGCAGTACTTC
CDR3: CASSNIRSAYEQYF

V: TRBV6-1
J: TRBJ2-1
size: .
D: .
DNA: TGTGCCAGCAGTGAGCCATCCGGGACACAAGCCTACAATGAGCAGTTCTTC
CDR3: CASSEPSGTQAYNEQFF

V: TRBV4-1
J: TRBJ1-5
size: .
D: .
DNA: TGCGCCAGCAGCCAAGATCGGACAGATAGCAATCAGCCCCAGCATTTT
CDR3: CASSQDRTDSNQPQHF

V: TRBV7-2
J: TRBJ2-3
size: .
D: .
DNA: TGTGCCAGCAGCTCCGAGACCTGGCGGGCTTACACAGATACGCAGTATTTT
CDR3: CASSSETWRAYTDTQYF

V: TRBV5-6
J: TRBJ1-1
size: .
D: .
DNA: TGTGCCAGCAGCTTGCCCGGGGGGAAAGAATGGAACACTGAAGCTTTCTTT
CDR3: CASSLPGGKEWNTEAFF

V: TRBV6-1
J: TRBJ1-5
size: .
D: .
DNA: TGTGCCAGCAGTGAATTCGGGGTAGCTCAGCCCCAGCATTTT
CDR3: CASSEFGVAQPQHF

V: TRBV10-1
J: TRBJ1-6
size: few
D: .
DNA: TGCGCCAGCAGTGAGTCGGATAATTCACCCCTCCACTTT
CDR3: CASSESDNSPLHF

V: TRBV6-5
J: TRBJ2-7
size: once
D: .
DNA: TGTGCCAGCAGTTACACAATGGGGGCCTCCTCCTACGAGCAGTACTTC
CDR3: CASSYTMGASSYEQYF